A single sample is the source of the 30 T cell receptor beta chains below, sequenced in a study of Ad26.COV2.S vaccination and SARS-CoV-2 variants (dated by TCRdb to the early 2020s). Library method: the immunoSEQ multiplex PCR assay. TCRdb limited this immuneACCESS table to in-frame rearrangements with V and J called. A share of clones is missing; checked studies link under half to unresolved V genes, and the rest is unexplained. Counted in this sample were 300,000 to 400,000 clones; 86% of them appeared once. The ten largest clonotypes hold roughly 2.1% of the sample. This sample's treatment or condition label indicates: approximately 18 received Ad26.COV2.S at low or high dose, single or two shots; 5 received placebo; per-sample allocation not given. For vaccine and placebo recipients, the sequenced repertoires came from samples collected on day 63 after the first injection. Material: peripheral blood, obtained in a trial of Ad26.COV2.S vaccine versus placebo. All receptors come from a person between 18 and 59 years old who received the Ad26.COV2.S COVID-19 vaccine or a placebo.

This chain links TRBV30 with TRBJ2-6; 8 positions agree with TRBD2. The V gene's germline CDR1 is GTSNPN and CDR2 SVGIG (reference sequence). The J segment lost 0 bases and the V segment lost 3 bases, leaving 4 bases of the junction unmatched. The CDR3 loop spans 16 amino acids. CDR3 residues: CAWRERGSSGANVLTF. As DNA, the CDR3 is TGTGCCTGGAGGGAGCGGGGGAGCTCTGGGGCCAACGTCCTGACTTTC.

The chain couples TRBV15 to TRBJ2-7; 7 bases agree with TRBD1. Germline lookup yields CDR1 LNHNV and CDR2 YYDKDF (reference sequence). The V segment lost 4 bases and the J segment 7 bases; nucleotides outside the gene matches: 13. The CDR3 consists of 15 residues. CDR3 DNA: TGTGCCACCAGCACAGACGGCCGACGGACAGGAGAGCAGTACTTC. The encoded protein is CATSTDGRRTGEQYF.

The chain joins TRBV5-5 to TRBJ2-7, with a weak D call TRBD2 (5 bases). V lost 4 bases and J 0 bases, leaving 17 bases between the germline ends. The CDR3 length is 16 residues. Germline values: CDR1 SGHKS, CDR2 YYEKEE (reference sequence). The CDR3 DNA follows: TGTGCCAGCAGCGTGAGAGGCCCTCGGGGCTCCTACGAGCAGTACTTC. This codes for CASSVRGPRGSYEQYF.

Written as DNA, the CDR3 is TGTGCCAGCAGCTTAATGCCAGGGAGCGAATACGAGCAGTACTTC. Residues: CASSLMPGSEYEQYF. V gene TRBV7-2 combines with J gene TRBJ2-7, with D perhaps given as TRBD1 or TRBD2 (5 bases each). The ends were cut back, 2 bases at V and 4 bases at J, with 15 bases in the middle. Germline values: CDR1 SGHTA, CDR2 FQGNSA. CDR3 length: 15 amino acids.

The CDR3 bases are TGTGCCTGGGGACAGGGGGCGAGAGACTATGGCTACACCTTC. Protein product: CAWGQGARDYGYTF. This chain connects TRBV30 to TRBJ1-2, with 11 bases fitting TRBD1. CDR3 size: 14 residues. From germline, CDR1 is GTSNPN and CDR2 SVGIG (reference sequence). The trim removed 5 bases at V and 3 bases at J, leaving 5 bases unmatched. Combining the CDR3 with reference TRBV30 and TRBJ1-2 gives the whole variable domain SQTIHQWPATLVQPVGSPLSLECTVEGTSNPNLYWYRQAAGRGLQLLFYSVGIGQISSEVPQNLSASRPQDRQFILSSKKLLLSDSGFYLCAWGQGARDYGYTFGSGTRLTVV.

V gene TRBV6-6 combines with J gene TRBJ1-2, with TRBD1 identical over 11 bases. CDR1 and CDR2 from the germline V gene are MNHNY and SVGAGI (reference sequence). CDR3 size: 16 residues. Unmatched junction bases numbered 3, after V lost 0 bases and J lost 3 bases. In nucleotides, the CDR3 is TGTGCCAGCAGTTACTCCTGGACAGGGGGCGACTATGGCTACACCTTC. Translated, it gives CASSYSWTGGDYGYTF.

This clone has more than one count but fewer than ten. The chain joins TRBV30 to TRBJ2-2; D unclear. V dropped 2 bases and J dropped 1 base, with 8 bases sitting between them. The CDR3 covers 14 residues. CDR1 and CDR2 (germline): GTSNPN, SVGIG (reference sequence). CDR3 sequence reads: CAWSQGVNTGELFF. CDR3 nucleotide sequence: TGTGCCTGGAGTCAAGGAGTGAACACCGGGGAGCTGTTTTTT.

The chain couples TRBV5-4 to TRBJ1-1, with D tentatively TRBD1 (5 bases). The V gene lost 0 bases and the J gene lost 0 bases, with 9 bases spanning the gap. The CDR3 is 15 amino acids. Germline V gives CDR1 SGHNT, CDR2 YYREEE (reference sequence). CDR3 amino acids: CASSLDGALNTEAFF. DNA for the CDR3: TGTGCCAGCAGCTTGGATGGGGCCCTGAACACTGAAGCTTTCTTT.

The chain recombines TRBV29-1 with TRBJ1-1, with D uncertain. Germline assignment: CDR1 SQVTM and CDR2 ANQGSEA. Trimming removed 3 bases at V and 1 base at J, with 9 bases between. This CDR3 contains 13 residues. CDR3 residues: CSVEEQTNTEAFF. DNA for the CDR3: TGCAGCGTTGAGGAGCAGACGAACACTGAAGCTTTCTTT.

This chain joins TRBV5-4 and TRBJ2-7, with 13 bases that match TRBD2. Losses at the gene ends were 4 bases for V and 1 base for J; bases not matched to a gene: 8. Germline V gives CDR1 SGHNT, CDR2 YYREEE (reference sequence). This CDR3 has 17 amino acids. The CDR3 spells CASSGWTSGGLSYEQYF. The CDR3 nucleotides are TGTGCCAGCAGCGGATGGACTAGCGGGGGCCTATCCTACGAGCAGTACTTC. Combining the CDR3 with reference TRBV5-4 and TRBJ2-7 gives the whole variable domain ETGVTQSPTHLIKTRGQQVTLRCSSQSGHNTVSWYQQALGQGPQFIFQYYREEENGRGNFPPRFSGLQFPNYSSELNVNALELDDSALYLCASSGWTSGGLSYEQYFGPGTRLTVT.

The chain links TRBV5-6 to TRBJ1-2; 7 nucleotides agree with TRBD1. The germline V gene encodes CDR1 SGHDT and CDR2 YYEEEE. V lost 3 bases to trimming and J lost 6 bases; unmatched junction nucleotides: 11. This CDR3 is built from 15 residues. CDR3 nucleotides: TGTGCCAGCAGCTCGACAGGGTGGGCTTTAAATGGCTACACCTTC. This gives the protein CASSSTGWALNGYTF.

With respect to this clone: This same CDR3 is encoded by further DNA sequences in the sample. The chain uses TRBV6-5 and TRBJ2-7; D is uncertain. From germline, CDR1 is MNHEY and CDR2 SVGAGI. Trimming removed 0 bases from V and 6 bases from J, with 3 bases in between. CDR3 size: 11 residues. CDR3 sequence reads: CASSYSGEQYF. In DNA form, the CDR3 reads TGTGCCAGCAGTTACTCGGGCGAGCAGTACTTC.

The V gene is TRBV19, the J gene TRBJ2-7, with D possibly matching TRBD2 (6 bases). The germline V gene has CDR1 LNHDA and CDR2 SQIVND (reference sequence). The CDR3 has 17 residues. Deletions cut 3 bases from V and 4 bases from J, with 22 bases between. CDR3: CASSIRLGRDSSYEQYF. The DNA for the CDR3 is TGTGCCAGTAGTATTAGACTGGGAAGGGACTCATCTTACGAGCAGTACTTC.

The rearrangement links TRBV4-1 to TRBJ2-1, with D perhaps matching TRBD2 (5 bases). V lost 0 bases, J lost 1 base, and 13 bases lay in between. The CDR3 totals 17 residues. In germline, CDR1 is MGHRA, CDR2 YSYEKL. CDR3 sequence (DNA): TGCGCCAGCAGCCAAGAGGGCCGGGAACTTTCCTACAATGAGCAGTTCTTC. It encodes CASSQEGRELSYNEQFF.

The CDR3 reads CASSLSEGASYNEQFF. The CDR3 bases are TGTGCCAGCAGTTTATCGGAGGGGGCGTCCTACAATGAGCAGTTCTTC. V and J are TRBV27 and TRBJ2-1, with D perhaps TRBD1 (7 bases). The CDR3 sequence is 16 residues long. Deletions cut 0 bases from V and 1 base from J, with 10 bases between. Germline CDR1 is MNHEY and CDR2 is SMNVEV (reference sequence).

This clone was seen only once. The rearrangement joins TRBV4-1 to TRBJ2-7; D unresolved. V lost 0 bases and J 3 bases, leaving 21 bases between the germline ends. Germline V gives CDR1 MGHRA, CDR2 YSYEKL. The CDR3 covers 18 residues. The CDR3 coding sequence is TGCGCCAGCAGCCAAGACTTTCTTACTCTAGGGATTTACTACGAGCAGTACTTC. Protein sequence: CASSQDFLTLGIYYEQYF.

Only one count was recorded for this clone. The chain uses TRBV19 and TRBJ2-7; no firm D call. CDR1 and CDR2 from the germline V gene are LNHDA and SQIVND (reference sequence). V was cut by 6 bases and J by 3 bases, with 12 bases left in between. This CDR3 contains 13 residues. Written as DNA, the CDR3 is TGTGCCAGTAGAGGTCTCTTTGGCTACGAGCAGTACTTC. Its protein is CASRGLFGYEQYF.

The chain combines TRBV10-1 with TRBJ2-2; D gene unclear. From germline, CDR1 is WNHNN and CDR2 SYGVQD (reference sequence). This CDR3 is built from 13 residues. The ends were cut back, 5 bases at V and 5 bases at J, with 9 bases in the middle. CDR3 sequence reads: CASSRIRTGELFF. The CDR3 coding sequence is TGCGCCAGCAGTCGGATCCGGACCGGGGAGCTGTTTTTT.

The chain uses TRBV18 and TRBJ1-2; TRBD1 might be the D (6 bases). The ends were cut back, 2 bases at V and 3 bases at J, with 13 bases in the middle. Germline V gene sequence: CDR1 KGHSH, CDR2 LQKENI. The CDR3 is 15 amino acids. The CDR3 protein is CASSPDWNRDYGYTF. CDR3 nucleotide sequence: TGTGCCAGCTCACCAGATTGGAACAGGGACTATGGCTACACCTTC.

V and J are TRBV11-3 and TRBJ1-4; possibly TRBD1 for D (5 bases). The germline gives CDR1 SGHNT, CDR2 YENEEA. The CDR3 is 14 amino acids. Trimming took 3 bases from V and 6 from J, leaving 11 bases between them. The CDR3 bases are TGTGCCAGCAGCTTTTTCCAGGGTTATGAAAAACTGTTTTTT. It codes for CASSFFQGYEKLFF.

This clone has just a few counts. The chain links TRBV5-1 to TRBJ1-2; unclear D gene. This CDR3 has 14 residues. V was cut by 5 bases and J by 7 bases, with 18 bases left in between. Germline CDR1 is SGHRS and CDR2 is YFSETQ. The CDR3 protein is CASSPVGESSGYTF. CDR3 sequence (DNA): TGCGCCAGCAGTCCGGTTGGGGAATCTAGTGGCTACACCTTC. Using reference TRBV5-1 and TRBJ1-2 for the parts outside the CDR3, the full variable domain is KAGVTQTPRYLIKTRGQQVTLSCSPISGHRSVSWYQQTPGQGLQFLFEYFSETQRNKGNFPGRFSGRQFSNSRSEMNVSTLELGDSALYLCASSPVGESSGYTFGSGTRLTVV.

The V call is TRBV25-1, the J call TRBJ2-5; D may match TRBD1 or TRBD2 (5 bases each). The V and J ends lost 4 bases and 5 bases respectively, with 14 bases between them. The CDR3 contains 14 residues. Germline CDR1 and CDR2: MGHDK and SYGVNS. CDR3 amino acids: CASSVGGVGETQYF. DNA of the CDR3: TGTGCCAGCAGTGTTGGGGGAGTAGGGGAGACCCAGTACTTC.

The chain couples TRBV19 to TRBJ1-3; D unresolved. The CDR3 spans 18 residues. CDR1 is LNHDA and CDR2 is SQIVND in the germline V gene (reference sequence). V dropped 10 bases and J dropped 0 bases, with 25 bases sitting between them. The CDR3 is CATDRPGLYANSGNTIYF. Written as DNA, the CDR3 is TGTGCCACCGACCGCCCGGGCCTTTACGCTAACTCTGGAAACACCATATATTTT. The whole variable domain, remainder taken from reference TRBV19 and TRBJ1-3, is DGGITQSPKYLFRKEGQNVTLSCEQNLNHDAMYWYRQDPGQGLRLIYYSQIVNDFQKGDIAEGYSVSREKKESFPLTVTSAQKNPTAFYLCATDRPGLYANSGNTIYFGEGSWLTVV.

The gene calls are TRBV14 and TRBJ2-1, with D possibly called TRBD1 or TRBD2 (5 bases each). Trimming took off 0 bases at V and 3 bases at J, with 12 bases between the two ends. The CDR3 extends over 16 amino acids. Germline CDR1 and CDR2: SGHDN and FVKESK. CDR3 loop: CASSQESGGGYNEQFF. DNA for the CDR3: TGTGCCAGCAGCCAAGAATCAGGTGGGGGCTACAATGAGCAGTTCTTC.

Only a few counts were recorded for this clone. One end of the junction fails to match germline, which may point to a read error. This chain links TRBV7-7 with TRBJ2-7; 8 nucleotides line up with TRBD1. Per germline, CDR1 SSHAT and CDR2 FNYEAQ (reference sequence). The CDR3 is 15 amino acids. DNA of the CDR3: TGTGCTAGCAGCTTAATCGGACAGGGTATCCACGAGCAGTACTTC. Protein product: CASSLIGQGIHEQYF.

The chain has TRBV5-4 and TRBJ2-3, with 10 bases aligning to TRBD2. The CDR3 has 15 residues. Unmatched junction bases numbered 6, after V lost 4 bases and J lost 4 bases. The germline CDR1 and CDR2 sequences are SGHNT and YYREEE (reference sequence). The CDR3 coding sequence is TGTGCCAGCAGCCTACTAGCGGGGCCCCCAGATACGCAGTATTTT. Protein product: CASSLLAGPPDTQYF.

V gene TRBV7-2 combines with J gene TRBJ2-7; D is perhaps TRBD2 (6 bases). The V end lost 4 bases, the J end lost 4 bases, and 17 bases lay between the germline ends. CDR3 length equals 15 residues. Germline V gene data show CDR1 as SGHTA and CDR2 as FQGNSA. CDR3 in amino acids: CASSSSTGVPYEQYF. DNA for the CDR3: TGTGCCAGCAGCTCCTCGACGGGGGTTCCGTACGAGCAGTACTTC.

The rearrangement joins TRBV27 to TRBJ1-2; D is unclear. From germline, CDR1 is MNHEY and CDR2 SMNVEV (reference sequence). The CDR3 spans 14 residues. Trimming took off 0 bases at V and 4 bases at J, with 9 bases between the two ends. The CDR3 spells CASSLSVGSYGYTF. CDR3 bases: TGTGCCAGCAGTTTATCAGTGGGGTCCTATGGCTACACCTTC.

V usage is TRBV7-9 and J usage is TRBJ2-5, with unresolved D. The V end lost 5 bases, the J end lost 5 bases, and 9 bases lay between the germline ends. Germline V gives CDR1 SEHNR, CDR2 FQNEAQ (reference sequence). This CDR3 has 12 residues. CDR3 in amino acids: CASSKTQETQYF. The CDR3 nucleotides read TGTGCCAGCAGCAAGACACAGGAGACCCAGTACTTC.

The chain uses TRBV5-1 and TRBJ2-1, with 11 bases matching TRBD2. Germline assignment: CDR1 SGHRS and CDR2 YFSETQ. CDR3 length equals 16 residues. V was pared by 4 bases and J by 9 bases, with 12 bases of the junction left unmatched. CDR3 residues: CASSRRSGGVLSEQFF. As DNA, the CDR3 is TGCGCCAGCAGCCGCCGTAGCGGGGGGGTTTTAAGTGAGCAGTTCTTC.